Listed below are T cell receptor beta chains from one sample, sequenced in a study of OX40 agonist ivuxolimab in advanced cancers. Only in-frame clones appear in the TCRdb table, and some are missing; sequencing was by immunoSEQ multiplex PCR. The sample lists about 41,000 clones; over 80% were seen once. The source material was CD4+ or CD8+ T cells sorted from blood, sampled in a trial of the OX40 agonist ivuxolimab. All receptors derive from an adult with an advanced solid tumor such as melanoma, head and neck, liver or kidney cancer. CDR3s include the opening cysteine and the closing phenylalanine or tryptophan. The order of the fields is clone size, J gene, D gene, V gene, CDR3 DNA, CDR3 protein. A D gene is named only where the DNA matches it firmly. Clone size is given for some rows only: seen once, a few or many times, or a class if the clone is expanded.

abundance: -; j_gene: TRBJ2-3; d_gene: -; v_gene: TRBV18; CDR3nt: TGTGCCAGCTCACCAACAAGGGCCCCCGGGACAGATACGCAGTATTTT; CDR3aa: CASSPTRAPGTDTQYF
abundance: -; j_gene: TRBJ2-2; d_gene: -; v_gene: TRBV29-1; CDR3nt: TGCAGCGTCTCCGCCCAGGCCCAAGGGACCGGGGAGCTGTTTTTT; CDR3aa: CSVSAQAQGTGELFF
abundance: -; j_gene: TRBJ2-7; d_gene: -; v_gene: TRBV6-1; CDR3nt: TGTGCCAGCAGGCCACAGAGCTACGAGCAGTACTTC; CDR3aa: CASRPQSYEQYF
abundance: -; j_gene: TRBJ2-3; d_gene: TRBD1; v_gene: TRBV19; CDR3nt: TGTGCCAGTCGGGACAGGGGTACAGATACGCAGTATTTT; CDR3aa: CASRDRGTDTQYF
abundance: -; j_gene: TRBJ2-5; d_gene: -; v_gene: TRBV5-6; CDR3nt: TGTGCCAGCAGCTTGCAGCTCAAGGAGACCCAGTACTTC; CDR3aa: CASSLQLKETQYF
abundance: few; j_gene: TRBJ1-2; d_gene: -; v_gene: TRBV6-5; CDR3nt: TGTGCCAGTGGGGCAGGGAACTATGGCTACACCTTC; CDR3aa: CASGAGNYGYTF
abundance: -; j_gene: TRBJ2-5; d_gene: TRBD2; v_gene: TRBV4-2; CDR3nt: TGTGCCAGCAGCCCTTTAGGACTAGCGGCACAAGAGACCCAGTACTTC; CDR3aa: CASSPLGLAAQETQYF
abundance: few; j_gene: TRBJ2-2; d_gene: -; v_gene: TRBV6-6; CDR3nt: TGTGCCAGCAGTTTACGGGGGTTGGTCGCCGGGGAGCTGTTTTTT; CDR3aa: CASSLRGLVAGELFF
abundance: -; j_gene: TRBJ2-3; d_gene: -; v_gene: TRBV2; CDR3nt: TGTGCCAGCCCTGGTAGGCGGGACCCTCCGGATACGCAGTATTTT; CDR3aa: CASPGRRDPPDTQYF
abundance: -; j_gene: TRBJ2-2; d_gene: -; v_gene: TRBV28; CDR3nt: TGTGCCAGCAGTACGGCGGGGGCCGGGAGCGGGGAGCTGTTTTTT; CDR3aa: CASSTAGAGSGELFF
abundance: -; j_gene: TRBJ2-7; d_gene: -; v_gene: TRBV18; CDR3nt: TGTGCCAGCTCACCACCGTCGGGGAAGGGATACGAGCAGTACTTC; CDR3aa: CASSPPSGKGYEQYF
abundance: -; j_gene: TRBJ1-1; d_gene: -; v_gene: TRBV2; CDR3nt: TGTGCCAGCAGCGAACAGGGTTTGAACACTGAAGCTTTCTTT; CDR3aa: CASSEQGLNTEAFF
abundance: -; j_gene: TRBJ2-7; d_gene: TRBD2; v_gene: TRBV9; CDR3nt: TGTGCCAGCAGCGTAGACCCCCAGCGGGGAACCTACGAGCAGTACTTC; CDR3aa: CASSVDPQRGTYEQYF
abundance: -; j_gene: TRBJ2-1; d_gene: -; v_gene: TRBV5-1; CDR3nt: TGCGCCAGCAGCTTGGAGCGTCCCGAAAATGAGCAGTTCTTC; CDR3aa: CASSLERPENEQFF
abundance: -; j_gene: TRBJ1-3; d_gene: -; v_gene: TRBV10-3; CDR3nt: TGTGCCATCAAAGGGGTAGGAAACACCATATATTTT; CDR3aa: CAIKGVGNTIYF
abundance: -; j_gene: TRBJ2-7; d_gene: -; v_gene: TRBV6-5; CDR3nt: TGTGCCAGCAGTTACTCGTGGGACATGTCCTACGAGCAGTACTTC; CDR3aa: CASSYSWDMSYEQYF
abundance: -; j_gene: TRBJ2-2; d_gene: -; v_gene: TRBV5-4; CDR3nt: TGTGCCAGCAGCTTGGGAAGGGAGGAGGAGCTGTTTTTT; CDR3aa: CASSLGREEELFF
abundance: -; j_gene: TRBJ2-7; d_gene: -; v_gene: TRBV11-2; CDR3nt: TGTGCCAGCAGCTTACGCACAGCCAACTACGAGCAGTACTTC; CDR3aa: CASSLRTANYEQYF
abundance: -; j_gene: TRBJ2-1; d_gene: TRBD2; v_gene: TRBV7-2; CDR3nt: TGTGCCAGCAGCTTCAGGACTAGCGGGAGGGCCGCCTACAATGAGCAGTTCTTC; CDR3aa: CASSFRTSGRAAYNEQFF
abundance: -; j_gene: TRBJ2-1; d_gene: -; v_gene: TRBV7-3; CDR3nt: TGTGCCAGCAGCTTAACGTTAGGGGACTACAATGAGCAGTTCTTC; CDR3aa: CASSLTLGDYNEQFF
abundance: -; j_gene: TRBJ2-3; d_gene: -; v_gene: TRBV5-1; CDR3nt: TGCGCCAGCAGCTTGGAGGACCGCACAGATACGCAGTATTTT; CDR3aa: CASSLEDRTDTQYF
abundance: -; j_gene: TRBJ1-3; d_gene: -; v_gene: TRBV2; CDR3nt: TGTGCCAGCAGTGAAACGGGAGGATCTGGAAACACCATATATTTT; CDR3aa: CASSETGGSGNTIYF
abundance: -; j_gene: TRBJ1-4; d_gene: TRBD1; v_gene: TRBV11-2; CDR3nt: TGTGCCAGCAGTATAGGGACAGTCGATGAAAAACTGTTTTTT; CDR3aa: CASSIGTVDEKLFF
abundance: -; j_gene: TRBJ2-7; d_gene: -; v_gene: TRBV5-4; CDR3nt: TGTGCCAGCAGCTTCGGTAACAGGGCGCCTGCCGAGCAGTACTTC; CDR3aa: CASSFGNRAPAEQYF
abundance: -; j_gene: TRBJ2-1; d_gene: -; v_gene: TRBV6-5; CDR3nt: TGTGCCAGCAGTTTCGGGGAGTGGGGGAATGAGCAGTTCTTC; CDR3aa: CASSFGEWGNEQFF
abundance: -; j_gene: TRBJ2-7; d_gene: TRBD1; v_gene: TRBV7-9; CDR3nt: TGTGCCAGCAGCCCGGACAGGGGTATTTACTACGAGCAGTACTTC; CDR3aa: CASSPDRGIYYEQYF
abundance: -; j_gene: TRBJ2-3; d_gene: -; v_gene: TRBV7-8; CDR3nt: TGTGCCAGCAAACAGGGAGGTGCAGATACGCAGTATTTT; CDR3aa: CASKQGGADTQYF
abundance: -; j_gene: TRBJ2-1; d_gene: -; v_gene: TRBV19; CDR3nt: TGTGCCAGTAGTATAGATATCGATGAGCAGTTCTTC; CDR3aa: CASSIDIDEQFF
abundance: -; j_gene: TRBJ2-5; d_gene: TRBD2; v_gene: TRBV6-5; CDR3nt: TGTGCCAGCAGGAGCGGGGGGAGATGGGAGACCCAGTACTTC; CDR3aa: CASRSGGRWETQYF
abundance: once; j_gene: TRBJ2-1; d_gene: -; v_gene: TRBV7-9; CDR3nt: TGTGCCAGCAGCTTGGGTATGGCCGGGAATGAGCAGTTCTTC; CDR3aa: CASSLGMAGNEQFF
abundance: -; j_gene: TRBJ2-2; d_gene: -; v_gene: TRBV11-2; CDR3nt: TGTGCCAGCACCACGACGAAGGGCGAGGGGGAGCTGTTTTTT; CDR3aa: CASTTTKGEGELFF